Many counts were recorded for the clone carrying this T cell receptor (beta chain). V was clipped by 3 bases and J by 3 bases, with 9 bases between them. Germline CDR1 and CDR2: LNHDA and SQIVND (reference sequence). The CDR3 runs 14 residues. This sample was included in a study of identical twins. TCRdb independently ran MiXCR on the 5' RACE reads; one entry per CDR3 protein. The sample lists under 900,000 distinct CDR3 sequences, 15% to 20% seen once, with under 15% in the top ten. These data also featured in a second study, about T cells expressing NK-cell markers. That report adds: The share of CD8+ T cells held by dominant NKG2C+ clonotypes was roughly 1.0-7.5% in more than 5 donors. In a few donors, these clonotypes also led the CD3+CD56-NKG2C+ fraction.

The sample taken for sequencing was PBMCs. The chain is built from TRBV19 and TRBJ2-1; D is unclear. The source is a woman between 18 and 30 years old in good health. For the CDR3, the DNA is TGTGCCAGTAGTATTTCGGATTACTACAATGAGCAGTTCTTC. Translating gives CASSISDYYNEQFF.